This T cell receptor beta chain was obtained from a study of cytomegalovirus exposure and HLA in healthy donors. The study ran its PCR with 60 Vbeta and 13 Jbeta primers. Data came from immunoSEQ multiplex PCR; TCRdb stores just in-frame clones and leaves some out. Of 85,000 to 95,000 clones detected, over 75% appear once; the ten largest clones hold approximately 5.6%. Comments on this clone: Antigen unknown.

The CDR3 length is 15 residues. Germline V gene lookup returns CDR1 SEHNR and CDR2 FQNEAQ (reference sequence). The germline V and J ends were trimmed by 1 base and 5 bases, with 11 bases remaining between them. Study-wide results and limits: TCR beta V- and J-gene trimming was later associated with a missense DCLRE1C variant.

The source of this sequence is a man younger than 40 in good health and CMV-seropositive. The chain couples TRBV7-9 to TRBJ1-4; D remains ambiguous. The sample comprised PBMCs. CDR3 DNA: TGTGCCAGCAGCTTAGGAGCGGCTGAAAATGAAAAACTGTTTTTT. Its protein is CASSLGAAENEKLFF.